The 27 T cell receptor beta chains presented below share a single source sample, sequenced in a study of cytomegalovirus exposure and HLA in healthy donors. Profiling relied on immunoSEQ multiplex PCR, and the TCRdb table lists in-frame clones only, not all of them. This sample has 85,000 to 130,000 clones, with about 88% found just once. The specimen was PBMCs. The receptors here all came from a woman between 18 and 29 years old in good health and CMV-seropositive.

The chain joins TRBV10-2 to TRBJ2-7; 7 bases align to TRBD1. The CDR3 sequence is 15 residues long. Unmatched junction bases numbered 3, after V lost 1 base and J lost 0 bases. The germline CDR1 and CDR2 sequences are WSHSY and SAAADI. The CDR3 DNA reads TGCGCCAGCAGTGAGTTTGGACAGGCCTCCTACGAGCAGTACTTC. Translation gives CASSEFGQASYEQYF.

This clone has a single count. This chain connects TRBV6-7 to TRBJ1-2; D is possibly TRBD1 (5 bases). TRBV6-7 qualifies as an ORF whose function is uncertain. The length of the CDR3 is 16 residues. Trimming removed 6 bases from V and 7 bases from J, with 24 bases in between. In DNA, the CDR3 is TGTGCCAGCAGGACCAAAGGGGCAGGGAGGGTAATTGGCTACACCTTC. Its protein product is CASRTKGAGRVIGYTF.

The chain is built from TRBV27 and TRBJ2-2, with no clear D. Germline V gene sequence: CDR1 MNHEY, CDR2 SMNVEV (reference sequence). The CDR3 sequence is 13 residues long. V shed 3 bases and J shed 4 bases, with 6 bases lying between them. The CDR3 DNA reads TGTGCCAGCAGTTTTGTCAGCACCGGGGAGCTGTTTTTT. Translated, it gives CASSFVSTGELFF.

The chain carries TRBV5-6 and TRBJ1-4; D unclear. The CDR3 is 15 residues long. V was trimmed by 1 base and J by 5 bases, leaving 12 bases between them. Germline V CDR1 and CDR2: SGHDT, YYEEEE. The CDR3 protein is CASSLPAEENEKLFF. CDR3 DNA sequence: TGTGCCAGCAGCTTGCCGGCAGAGGAAAATGAAAAACTGTTTTTT.

The chain couples TRBV6-1 to TRBJ2-3; D remains unclear. Trimming removed 6 bases from V and 6 bases from J, with 13 bases in between. Germline lookup yields CDR1 MNHNS and CDR2 SASEGT. This CDR3 is 13 amino acids long. The CDR3 DNA follows: TGTGCCAGCAGCCGCTCTCTCGGGGATACGCAGTATTTT. This codes for CASSRSLGDTQYF.

V and J are TRBV10-3 and TRBJ2-1; 11 bases map to TRBD2. V dropped 3 bases and J dropped 0; count of bases not matched to a gene: 4. The CDR3 extends over 17 amino acids. Looked up from germline, CDR1 is ENHRY and CDR2 is SYGVKD. The CDR3: CAISDTSGGNSYNEQFF. CDR3 nucleotide sequence: TGTGCCATCAGTGACACTAGCGGGGGAAACTCCTACAATGAGCAGTTCTTC.

This chain connects TRBV19 to TRBJ1-4, with 7 bases that match TRBD1. Germline V gene lookup returns CDR1 LNHDA and CDR2 SQIVND (reference sequence). With 5 bases clipped from V and 3 bases from J, the junction kept 9 bases outside the gene matches. CDR3 length: 16 amino acids. CDR3 DNA sequence: TGTGCCAGTAGTTCCGGACAGGCGGTTGCTAATGAAAAACTGTTTTTT. Encoded protein: CASSSGQAVANEKLFF.

This rearrangement joins TRBV6-4 to TRBJ2-1, with 8 bases matching TRBD2. Germline V gene data show CDR1 as MRHNA and CDR2 as SNTAGT. This CDR3 comprises 15 residues. After removal of 3 bases from V and 4 bases from J, the junction contained 5 bases not matched to a gene. The CDR3, as DNA: TGTGCCAGCAGTGAACGGGGGGGAGAATACAATGAGCAGTTCTTC. Translation gives CASSERGGEYNEQFF.

As regards this clone: At one end the junction does not follow the germline gene, possibly because of a read error. The chain has TRBV4-1 and TRBJ1-1; tentatively, D is TRBD1 (5 bases). From germline, CDR1 is MGHRA and CDR2 YSYEKL. This CDR3 is 14 amino acids long. CDR3 sequence reads: CASSRVAMGPEAFF. The DNA of the CDR3 is TGCGCCAGCAGCCGAGTGGCCATGGGGCCTGAGGCTTTCTTT.

The chain couples TRBV18 to TRBJ2-3; the match to TRBD1 covers 7 bases. CDR3 length: 15 residues. V shed 3 bases and J 0 bases; nucleotides not matched to a gene: 3. The V gene's germline CDR1 is KGHSH and CDR2 LQKENI. CDR3 coding DNA: TGTGCCAGCTCACCGGGACAGCTTAGCACAGATACGCAGTATTTT. Translation: CASSPGQLSTDTQYF.

The chain uses TRBV5-4 and TRBJ1-2; no definite D call. Looked up from germline, CDR1 is SGHNT and CDR2 is YYREEE (reference sequence). The V and J ends lost 4 bases and 3 bases respectively, with 7 bases between them. The CDR3 spans 12 residues. The CDR3 DNA sequence: TGTGCCAGCAGCCCACATGACTATGGCTACACCTTC. This translates into CASSPHDYGYTF.

The chain combines TRBV19 with TRBJ1-2; D not certain. Trimming shortened V by 2 bases and J by 4 bases, and 17 bases separated the two germline ends. CDR3 length: 16 residues. The germline V gene encodes CDR1 LNHDA and CDR2 SQIVND (reference sequence). CDR3: CASSIWDLGGIYGYTF. The CDR3 DNA is TGTGCCAGTAGTATATGGGATCTGGGCGGGATCTATGGCTACACCTTC. The full variable domain, completed using reference TRBV19 and TRBJ1-2, is DGGITQSPKYLFRKEGQNVTLSCEQNLNHDAMYWYRQDPGQGLRLIYYSQIVNDFQKGDIAEGYSVSREKKESFPLTVTSAQKNPTAFYLCASSIWDLGGIYGYTFGSGTRLTVV.

The V and J genes are TRBV29-1 and TRBJ1-4, with a possible D match to TRBD1 (6 bases). Germline V gene sequence: CDR1 SQVTM, CDR2 ANQGSEA. V was trimmed by 5 bases and J by 8 bases, leaving 15 bases between them. The CDR3 covers 13 residues. The CDR3 here is CSVTTGGLEKLFF. For the CDR3, the DNA is TGCAGCGTTACGACAGGAGGTCTCGAAAAACTGTTTTTT.

The V gene is TRBV5-4, the J gene TRBJ1-4; 10 nucleotides line up with TRBD1. The CDR3 extends over 14 amino acids. Germline V lookup: CDR1 SGHNT, CDR2 YYREEE (reference sequence). With V trimmed by 4 bases and J by 3 bases, 0 bases remained unmatched. This CDR3 is CASSDRGPNEKLFF. The CDR3, as DNA: TGTGCCAGCAGCGACAGGGGGCCTAATGAAAAACTGTTTTTT.

In DNA form, the CDR3 reads TGTGCCTGGAGTGTACTACAGCGGGGCTCTGGAAACACCATATATTTT. It translates to CAWSVLQRGSGNTIYF. V is TRBV30 and J is TRBJ1-3; D is ambiguous. V was trimmed by 0 bases and J by 0 bases, leaving 12 bases between them. The CDR3 consists of 16 residues. Germline V gene sequence: CDR1 GTSNPN, CDR2 SVGIG (reference sequence).

The CDR3 region is CASRPQDRTNGELFF. Written as DNA, the CDR3 is TGTGCCAGCCGACCCCAGGACAGGACTAATGGGGAGCTGTTTTTT. The V gene is TRBV27, the J gene TRBJ2-2, with D possibly matching TRBD1 (7 bases). The ends were cut back, 8 bases at V and 8 bases at J, with 21 bases in the middle. The CDR3 contains 15 residues. Germline values: CDR1 MNHEY, CDR2 SMNVEV (reference sequence).

The chain has TRBV29-1 and TRBJ1-3; no clear D. Germline V CDR1 and CDR2: SQVTM, ANQGSEA. CDR3 size: 13 residues. V lost 6 bases and J 3 bases, leaving 12 bases between the germline ends. The CDR3 region has the DNA TGCAGCGTCGCCCAAAGCGGTGGAAACACCATATATTTT. Its translation is CSVAQSGGNTIYF.

The chain uses TRBV19 and TRBJ2-2; 9 bases match TRBD1. The ends lost 6 bases at V and 6 bases at J; junction bases unmatched: 5. The CDR3 is 14 amino acids. From germline, CDR1 is LNHDA and CDR2 SQIVND (reference sequence). CDR3 loop: CASRRDRVAGELFF. The CDR3 coding sequence is TGTGCCAGTAGGAGGGACAGGGTCGCCGGGGAGCTGTTTTTT.

CDR3 sequence (DNA): TGTGCCAGCAGCTTCGGGGTAAACTCCTACGAGCAGTACTTC. Its translation: CASSFGVNSYEQYF. The chain has TRBV27 and TRBJ2-7; possibly TRBD2 for D (5 bases). This CDR3 spans 14 amino acids. Germline V CDR1 and CDR2: MNHEY, SMNVEV (reference sequence). V was cut by 6 bases and J by 0 bases, with 12 bases left in between.

V usage is TRBV4-3 and J usage is TRBJ2-1, with TRBD2 matching 16 bases. Losses at the gene ends were 4 bases for V and 10 bases for J; bases not matched to a gene: 7. The germline V gene has CDR1 LGHNA and CDR2 YSLEER. This CDR3 is 16 amino acids long. The CDR3 sequence is CASSPQGLAGGREQFF. The DNA for the CDR3 is TGCGCCAGCAGCCCCCAGGGACTAGCGGGGGGGCGGGAGCAGTTCTTC.

The chain is built from TRBV7-9 and TRBJ2-2; tentative D call: TRBD1 (6 bases). The CDR3 sequence is 13 residues long. The V gene's germline CDR1 is SEHNR and CDR2 FQNEAQ (reference sequence). V lost 4 bases, J lost 5 bases, and 8 bases lay in between. In DNA, the CDR3 is TGTGCCAGCAGCTCACAGGGTACCGGGGAGCTGTTTTTT. It is translated as CASSSQGTGELFF.

The V and J genes are TRBV25-1 and TRBJ1-2, with D possibly TRBD1 on 5 matching bases. Per the germline V gene, CDR1 is MGHDK and CDR2 is SYGVNS. This CDR3 comprises 14 residues. Trimming left V 10 bases short and J 5 bases short, with 20 bases between. The DNA for the CDR3 is TGTGCCACCGCCGGGAGGGGAGGGCCTTATGGCTACACCTTC. Residues: CATAGRGGPYGYTF.

In this sample, this clone turned up once. The chain is built from TRBV4-1 and TRBJ1-3; TRBD1 might be the D (6 bases). V lost 1 base to trimming and J lost 2 bases, with 15 bases between them. This CDR3 spans 17 amino acids. The V gene's germline CDR1 is MGHRA and CDR2 YSYEKL. CDR3 in amino acids: CASSQVGGGLAGNTIYF. The CDR3 region has the DNA TGCGCCAGCAGCCAAGTTGGGGGGGGCTTGGCTGGAAACACCATATATTTT.

This chain uses TRBV4-3 with TRBJ2-1; D is ambiguous. V was shortened by 1 base and J by 0 bases, with 7 bases between the two germline ends. Germline V gives CDR1 LGHNA, CDR2 YSLEER. The CDR3 contains 15 residues. The CDR3 DNA sequence: TGCGCCAGCAGCCAAGGGCCGGGCTCCTACAATGAGCAGTTCTTC. Its translation: CASSQGPGSYNEQFF.

The genes are TRBV10-3 and TRBJ1-2; 8 nucleotides match TRBD1. V lost 2 bases to trimming and J lost 7 bases; unmatched junction nucleotides: 3. Germline V lookup: CDR1 ENHRY, CDR2 SYGVKD. The CDR3 covers 13 residues. CDR3 bases: TGTGCCATCAGTGAGGGACAGGGAGGTGGCTACACCTTC. This codes for CAISEGQGGGYTF.

This sequence joins TRBV6-1 and TRBJ1-4; D gene ambiguous. Deletions cut 1 base from V and 8 bases from J, with 14 bases between. This CDR3 is 15 amino acids long. Germline V gene lookup returns CDR1 MNHNS and CDR2 SASEGT. Written as DNA, the CDR3 is TGTGCCAGCAGTGAAGTCAGTCCCGTATGGGAAAAACTGTTTTTT. Encoded protein: CASSEVSPVWEKLFF.

The J gene is TRBJ1-6, the V gene TRBV5-6; D is possibly TRBD1 (5 bases). The V gene's germline CDR1 is SGHDT and CDR2 YYEEEE. The CDR3 length is 18 residues. V gave up 2 bases and J gave up 8 bases, with 23 bases separating them. CDR3 sequence reads: CASSLITDSLRLDSPLHF. CDR3 in DNA: TGTGCCAGCAGCTTAATTACCGACAGCCTACGACTTGATTCACCCCTCCACTTT.